Each of the 7 T cell receptor beta chains below was sequenced from the same sample in a study of blood T cell repertoires in COVID-19. Some clones are missing from TCRdb's copy, which holds only in-frame ones; the method was immunoSEQ multiplex PCR. In the table there are 97,000 or so clones, about nine tenths of which are singletons. Material: peripheral blood. The receptors stem from a man aged 45 to 65 with acute or convalescent COVID-19.

The CDR3 nucleotides are TGTGCCAGCTCAAAAAGCGGGAACACCGGGGAGCTGTTTTTT. This encodes CASSKSGNTGELFF. The J gene is TRBJ2-2, the V gene TRBV19; D perhaps matches TRBD2 (5 bases). The V and J ends lost 9 bases and 1 base respectively, with 12 bases between them. Per the germline V gene, CDR1 is LNHDA and CDR2 is SQIVND (reference sequence). The CDR3 has 14 residues.

This clone was detected a few times. This CDR3 is CASSRNRESVTEAFF. CDR3 DNA sequence: TGTGCCAGCAGCCGGAACAGGGAATCGGTTACTGAAGCTTTCTTT. The gene calls are TRBV7-9 and TRBJ1-1; D is perhaps TRBD1 (6 bases). The CDR3 contains 15 residues. The germline V gene encodes CDR1 SEHNR and CDR2 FQNEAQ (reference sequence). V was clipped by 5 bases and J by 5 bases, with 18 bases between them.

This chain's CDR3 is CASRRTFQETQYF. DNA for the CDR3: TGTGCCAGCAGGAGGACATTCCAAGAGACCCAGTACTTC. The rearrangement uses TRBV6-5 and TRBJ2-5; D possibly corresponds to TRBD1 (5 bases). With 6 bases removed from V and 1 base from J, the gap between germline ends came to 9 bases. This CDR3 is built from 13 residues. Germline V gene lookup returns CDR1 MNHEY and CDR2 SVGAGI.

The J gene is TRBJ1-1, the V gene TRBV7-2; 7 positions match TRBD1. Germline V lookup: CDR1 SGHTA, CDR2 FQGNSA. The V gene end was trimmed by 3 bases and the J gene end by 2 bases; junction bases not matched to a gene: 3. The CDR3 is 14 amino acids. The CDR3 nucleotides read TGTGCCAGCAGCTTGGACAGGCGAAACACTGAAGCTTTCTTT. This sequence encodes CASSLDRRNTEAFF.

The genes are TRBV6-5 and TRBJ1-1; unclear D gene. The germline V gene encodes CDR1 MNHEY and CDR2 SVGAGI. This CDR3 is built from 13 residues. Trimming stripped 6 bases from V and 3 bases from J, with 11 bases between. CDR3 region: CASSRARDTEAFF. The CDR3 nucleotides read TGTGCCAGCAGCCGAGCGCGGGACACTGAAGCTTTCTTT.

The V and J genes are TRBV19 and TRBJ2-1, with 7 nucleotides matching TRBD2. The CDR3 loop spans 15 amino acids. Germline V lookup: CDR1 LNHDA, CDR2 SQIVND (reference sequence). Germline trimming cut 5 bases from V and 8 bases from J; bases unmatched to any gene: 12. CDR3 nucleotide sequence: TGTGCCAGTAGTCCTGTCCTTGGCGGGAGCTATGAGCAGTTCTTC. This translates into CASSPVLGGSYEQFF.

This clone was observed a few times. The chain joins TRBV5-6 to TRBJ2-3; D is perhaps TRBD1 (6 bases). This CDR3 has 17 residues. Germline CDR1 SGHDT, CDR2 YYEEEE. Trimming shortened V by 0 bases and J by 2 bases, and 16 bases separated the two germline ends. The CDR3 reads CASSLGNQGRYTDTQYF. In nucleotides, the CDR3 is TGTGCCAGCAGCTTGGGAAATCAGGGGCGGTACACAGATACGCAGTATTTT.